This T cell receptor beta chain was sequenced during a study of cytomegalovirus exposure and HLA in healthy donors (dated by TCRdb to about 2017). For context, the study as a whole: In an earlier analysis of about 560 of the donors, roughly 300 Gb of sequence data and 117 million unique TCR beta sequences from roughly 200 million T cells were reported. On average, 235,054 unique TCR beta nucleotide sequences were sequenced per donor among more than 350 genotyped donors of the cohort, with roughly 18% of those sequences being non-productive. In addition to the first cohort of 650 to 800 subjects, a separate validation cohort of approximately 120 different subjects was used. A handful of DR-DQ haplotypes were handled as single units for association and clustering because linkage in the cohort was strong. A later genetic analysis used genome-wide SNP genotypes for about 65% of the 666 donors, treating that subset as a discovery cohort. To predict cytomegalovirus infection status, the study brought together high-throughput TCR immunosequencing, statistical association of individual TCRs with disease status, and machine learning. An early release covering roughly 640 HLA-typed donors comprised about 300 gigabases of sequencing data and tens of millions of unique TCR sequences. In an earlier analysis of 550 to 700 of the donors, high-throughput TCR beta sequencing was used to judge whether each TCR beta V gene segment behaved as functional or pseudogenic. The T cell repertoires of 550 to 850 subjects were profiled by immunosequencing and related to cytomegalovirus serostatus. The study aimed to test whether cataloging public T cell receptors could reveal signatures of past pathogen exposure. A later analysis re-analyzed previously published TCR beta repertoires from approximately 700 donors and added high-resolution HLA genotyping to study TCR occurrence patterns. All discovery cohort repertoires had been generated using a single sequencing platform. The genetic ancestry cluster associated with self-reported Caucasian donors included about four fifths of the approximately 400 genotyped donors. Class I and class II HLA loci were covered by the typing at four-digit resolution. Donor age, sex, ethnicity and CMV serostatus were collected together with the repertoire data. The later analysis used no new phenotypic data to find candidate immune exposures, relying instead on TCR beta sequences and their occurrence across donors. Typing coverage differed by locus: A, B, C, DRB1 and DQB1 were typed in roughly 629-640 donors, DQA1 in 500 to 550, DPA1 in approximately 610, and DPB1 in 472.

The cohort comprised several hundred healthy bone marrow donors. At the time of sampling, every cohort member was nominally healthy, though immune exposures that went unrecorded were likely present. CMV serostatus was recorded as positive for roughly 290 and negative for 352 of the 666 cohort members, whereas no CMV serostatus was recorded for the donor in question. A peripheral blood sample was collected from each donor, and TCR beta sequencing was performed on peripheral blood mononuclear cells. Genomic DNA extraction from the blood cell samples was performed with the Qiagen DNeasy Blood Extraction Kit. Findings and caveats that apply to the study as a whole: The authors suggested that the approach could potentially be generalized to other disease states and immunological phenotypes. Specific HLA alleles were associated with 15,000 to 20,000 TCR beta sequences at a false discovery rate of 0.05 in a later analysis. In an earlier analysis of around 600 of the donors, most TCR beta V segments were observed in productive rearrangements about 90% or about 30% of the time, broadly matching IMGT annotations. A later analysis found that most CMV-associated TCR beta chains appeared HLA-restricted, with HLA associations seemingly driven largely by CMV exposure. The study listed 164 TCR beta chains as associated with cytomegalovirus. In a later analysis, HLA-associated TCR beta chains showed more clonal expansion and lower generation probabilities than non-associated chains that were equally common. Three of the identified cytomegalovirus-associated TCR beta chains were confirmed in vitro to be specific for cytomegalovirus antigens. In both the original and validation cohorts, the classifier was reported to diagnose cytomegalovirus status with high specificity and sensitivity. Compared with the roughly 700-donor mean, donors in an Asian-associated ancestry cluster had fewer N-insertions in productive TCRs, according to a later genetic analysis. Roughly uniform sequencing depth across donors was assumed in presence/absence analyses, although this assumption may not hold. When HLA alleles, especially DR and DQ, strongly co-occurred, TCR associations were difficult to assign to individual alleles. The sequencing pipeline was judged likely to have produced a cluster of highly shared sequence variants as a technical artifact. A later analysis found that TCR association rates varied across HLA loci, with DRB1 alleles showing the most associated TCRs and HLA-C alleles the fewest. HLA typing was unavailable for some donors at each locus, so association tests used only the typed subset. In a later genetic analysis, a missense DCLRE1C variant was associated with V-gene and J-gene trimming of TCR beta chains, and the association was replicated in an independent cohort. While some public TCRs were present in many individuals, most TCR sequences turned up only very rarely across donors. Correlated functional status among segregating V segments might be attributable to linkage disequilibrium, but an unknown experimental factor could not be ruled out. Only TCR beta chains were sequenced in this cohort, and the absence of alpha or paired-chain data limited detectable features. A further reported finding was that TCR beta sequences accurately predicted the HLA-A and HLA-B alleles for most subjects in the first cohort. The earlier analysis of a few hundred of the donors excluded 15 to 20 rarely observed V segments, including chromosome 9 orphons, because counts were too low. A later analysis reported that several top co-occurrence clusters appeared linked to parvovirus B19, influenza, CMV and Epstein-Barr virus. Some IMGT-functional V segments, including TRBV6-2 and TRBV6-3, could not be told apart with the 87-base-pair reads, so those segments were excluded. Immune exposure information for the cohort was limited to CMV serostatus.

The receptor library was made with the immunoSEQ multiplex PCR assay. For the multiplex PCR, a mixture combining 60 forward primers for TCR Vbeta segments and 13 reverse primers for TCR Jbeta segments was used. The CDR3 region of rearranged TCR beta genes was amplified from genomic DNA by a multiplex PCR assay. Amplified TCR beta libraries were sequenced as 87-base-pair reads on the Illumina HiSeq System. Per the source publication's procedure: Across the 600 to 700 repertoires, a later analysis counted around 80 million unique TCR beta chains, around 11 million of which were shared by at least two donors. To remove PCR and sequencing errors, raw reads were error-corrected and collapsed into unique sequences using a nearest-neighbor algorithm that merged closely related sequences. CDR3 sequences were aligned to IMGT reference sequences to assign V, D and J gene segments. Each retained sequence needed at least a six-nucleotide match to both a V gene segment and a J gene segment. A rearrangement was called productive if the CDR3 had no stop codons and remained in frame with V and J, and every other rearrangement was called non-productive. Following IMGT convention, CDR3 was defined as the stretch from the second conserved V-encoded cysteine to the conserved J-encoded phenylalanine. Sequences without an unambiguous match to a single V gene segment were excluded from the earlier analysis of about 600 of the donors. An earlier analysis of 450 to 650 of the donors called V segments functional above 56.7% productive rearrangements and segregating when the between-donor standard deviation exceeded 5%. A statistical classification framework was developed to diagnose cytomegalovirus status using the catalog of TCR beta chain sequences. A later analysis assigned V and J genes by comparing TCR nucleotide sequences with IMGT/GENE-DB human TR gene sequences. Using the TCRdist pipeline, a later analysis assigned CDR3 sequences along with most-parsimonious VDJ recombination scenarios. A later analysis defined each TCR beta chain by its CDR3 amino acid sequence plus V-gene family, and excluded reads lacking a unique V-gene family. A later analysis removed several hundred highly shared, low-generation-probability nucleotide sequences to deal with suspected cross-contamination and a sequencing artifact. A later analysis calculated a clonal expansion index for each public chain from normalized within-repertoire ranks of inferred template counts. A later analysis computed generation probabilities with a VDJ recombination model fitted to out-of-frame rearrangements, and checked the results against IGoR. In a later analysis, hypergeometric tests were used to score TCR-TCR, TCR-HLA and TCR-CMV co-occurrence, with a repertoire-size bias correction applied to TCR pairs. A later analysis estimated false discovery rates by permuting HLA or CMV assignments 20 times. In a later analysis, co-occurring TCRs were grouped with DBSCAN, and TCRdist sequence similarity was added when clustering was performed within HLA-allele-positive subsets. For co-occurrence clustering, repertoires with fewer than 30,000 or more than 120,000 public chains were excluded, along with about five repertoires with anomalous nucleotide sharing. TCRdb obtained this table from immuneACCESS and retained in-frame rearrangements with V and J assigned. These tables miss some clones; where compared with another copy, unresolved V genes account for less than half of the shortfall, and the remainder is unexplained. D and trimming were read from the DNA, whereas the V and J calls and clone size are those reported in that table. This sample has tens of thousands of clones in its table, and roughly 60% of those were observed once. The ten largest clones add up to 2% to 2.5% of the sample.

The CDR3 runs 15 amino acids, cysteine and phenylalanine included. Solely the CDR3 DNA is kept, with 45 bases framed from the first base. CDR1 and CDR2 are drawn from the germline V gene (reference sequence): SGHNT, YYREEE. Deletion took 4 bases off V and 7 bases off J, with a span of 18 bases between the germline ends. As regards this clone: Its antigen is still unknown. Per-base qualities were not stored, and no clone one base away is much larger.

The sample was PBMCs. Recombination connected TRBV5-4 to TRBJ2-1, and perhaps TRBD1 as D gene, on 5 matching bases. This TCR was recovered from a human donor in good health. The CDR3 reads as follows: CASSLDSGPGNEQFF. The DNA sequence reads TGTGCCAGCAGCCTTGACAGTGGGCCCGGGAATGAGCAGTTCTTC.